Each of the 32 T cell receptor beta chains below was sequenced from the same sample in a study of blood T cell repertoires in COVID-19. The repertoire was sequenced with immunoSEQ multiplex PCR; TCRdb's copy has only in-frame clones and lacks some. The table has tens of thousands of clones, roughly 90% seen once; the top ten hold roughly 28%. The sequencing sample was made of peripheral blood. The receptors here all came from a woman aged 70-85 years with active COVID-19.

V is TRBV6-5 and J is TRBJ2-7, with 10 bases identical to TRBD1. Trimming cost V 6 bases and J 0 bases; bases outside gene matches: 2. Germline V gene sequence: CDR1 MNHEY, CDR2 SVGAGI. The CDR3 loop spans 14 amino acids. CDR3 DNA sequence: TGTGCCAGCAGAGGGACAGGGGTCTCCTACGAGCAGTACTTC. It encodes CASRGTGVSYEQYF.

This chain connects TRBV6-2 or TRBV6-3 to TRBJ2-7; 7 bases are shared with TRBD1. J gave up 2 bases and V 5 bases, and 6 bases lay outside the gene matches. CDR1 and CDR2 from the germline V gene are MNHEY and SVGEGT. The CDR3 is 14 amino acids. The CDR3 DNA reads as TGTGCCAGCAGTACGACAGGGACCCCCTACGAGCAGTACTTC. Translated, it gives CASSTTGTPYEQYF.

This clone was detected only once. The chain combines TRBV18 with TRBJ1-6; D gene ambiguous. This CDR3 spans 15 amino acids. Germline V lookup: CDR1 KGHSH, CDR2 LQKENI. V was pared by 3 bases and J by 8 bases, with 14 bases between. The CDR3 here is CASSPSMEAYSPLHF. The CDR3 DNA sequence: TGTGCCAGCTCACCTTCCATGGAGGCCTATTCACCCCTCCACTTT.

The V call is TRBV6-1, the J call TRBJ1-2, with TRBD1 matching over 7 bases. Trimming removed 1 base from V and 7 bases from J; junction bases left unmatched: 6. The CDR3 consists of 14 residues. Germline V gene data show CDR1 as MNHNS and CDR2 as SASEGT. CDR3 nucleotide sequence: TGTGCCAGCAGTGAAGGGGCAGGGGGGTTTGGCTACACCTTC. Its protein product is CASSEGAGGFGYTF.

The CDR3 loop is CASSFGRLLARNEQFF. The DNA for the CDR3 is TGTGCCAGCAGTTTCGGGCGACTACTAGCGAGAAATGAGCAGTTCTTC. V gene TRBV27 combines with J gene TRBJ2-1; TRBD2 matches at 7 bases. The CDR3 runs to 16 residues. Germline CDR1 reads MNHEY; CDR2 reads SMNVEV (reference sequence). V dropped 3 bases and J dropped 7; count of bases not matched to a gene: 12.

The rearrangement joins TRBV10-1 to TRBJ2-5; D unclear. CDR1 and CDR2 (germline): WNHNN, SYGVQD (reference sequence). The CDR3 contains 13 residues. Deletions cut 0 bases from V and 5 bases from J, with 7 bases between. This CDR3 reads CASSESFSETQYF. The CDR3 nucleotides are TGCGCCAGCAGTGAGTCTTTTTCGGAGACCCAGTACTTC.

The rearrangement links TRBV3-1 (or the pseudogene TRBV3-2) to TRBJ2-5, with a tentative D call TRBD1 (5 bases). Germline V gene lookup returns CDR1 LGHDT and CDR2 YNNKEL (reference sequence). Trimming pared 3 bases from V and 1 base from J, leaving 12 bases between. The CDR3 is 15 amino acids. CDR3: CASSHARQGQETQYF. The CDR3, as DNA: TGTGCCAGCAGCCATGCCCGGCAGGGCCAAGAGACCCAGTACTTC.

The gene calls are TRBV30 and TRBJ2-7, with D tentatively TRBD1 (5 bases). Germline V gene sequence: CDR1 GTSNPN, CDR2 SVGIG (reference sequence). Between the trimmed V and J ends, which lost 0 bases and 6 bases, there was a span of 12 bases. This CDR3 has 13 residues. The CDR3 DNA follows: TGTGCCTGGAGTGTAAAGACAGCCGGCGAGCAGTACTTC. This gives the protein CAWSVKTAGEQYF. Full variable domain (remainder filled in from reference TRBV30 and TRBJ2-7): SQTIHQWPATLVQPVGSPLSLECTVEGTSNPNLYWYRQAAGRGLQLLFYSVGIGQISSEVPQNLSASRPQDRQFILSSKKLLLSDSGFYLCAWSVKTAGEQYFGPGTRLTVT.

This sequence joins TRBV6-5 and TRBJ2-3; D gene uncertain. Germline-derived CDR1 and CDR2 are MNHEY and SVGAGI. The CDR3 spans 13 residues. The V gene lost 6 bases and the J gene lost 5 bases, with 12 bases spanning the gap. CDR3 amino acids: CASSITELDTQYF. In DNA form, the CDR3 reads TGTGCCAGCAGCATCACAGAGTTAGATACGCAGTATTTT.

This clone showed up just a few times. The chain employs TRBV9 and TRBJ1-2, with D uncertain. V was shortened by 1 base and J by 5 bases, with 6 bases between the two germline ends. The length of the CDR3 is 12 residues. CDR1 is SGDLS and CDR2 is YYNGEE in the germline V gene. CDR3 in amino acids: CASSVPGYGYTF. The CDR3 nucleotides read TGTGCCAGCAGCGTACCGGGGTATGGCTACACCTTC. Using reference TRBV9 and TRBJ1-2 for the parts outside the CDR3, the full variable domain is DSGVTQTPKHLITATGQRVTLRCSPRSGDLSVYWYQQSLDQGLQFLIQYYNGEERAKGNILERFSAQQFPDLHSELNLSSLELGDSALYFCASSVPGYGYTFGSGTRLTVV.

The chain carries TRBV5-5 and TRBJ1-4; 7 nucleotides line up with TRBD1. V shed 2 bases, J shed 7 bases, and the junction held 8 bases outside the gene matches. CDR1 and CDR2 (germline): SGHKS, YYEKEE (reference sequence). This CDR3 is built from 15 residues. Here the CDR3 DNA reads TGTGCCAGCAGCTTCAAAGACAGGGTTTCTGAAAAACTGTTTTTT. It specifies CASSFKDRVSEKLFF.

The chain carries TRBV5-8 and TRBJ2-7, with 16 nucleotides matching TRBD2. Germline V gene data show CDR1 as SGHTS and CDR2 as YDEGEE. The V segment lost 3 bases and the J segment 3 bases; nucleotides outside the gene matches: 12. There are 19 residues in the CDR3. This CDR3 reads CASSWTAGTSGGAHYEQYF. The CDR3 nucleotides read TGTGCCAGCAGCTGGACAGCCGGGACTAGCGGGGGGGCCCACTACGAGCAGTACTTC.

Here the CDR3 DNA reads TGTGCCAGCAGTGACTTAACTGGGACTAGCGGGGGGGCGAACATTCAGTACTTC. Its translation: CASSDLTGTSGGANIQYF. The J gene is TRBJ2-4, the V gene TRBV25-1, with 16 bases fitting TRBD2. This CDR3 region has 18 residues. V gave up 3 bases and J gave up 7 bases; unmatched junction bases: 9. Germline CDR1 is MGHDK and CDR2 is SYGVNS.

V usage is TRBV30 and J usage is TRBJ1-1; TRBD1 might be the D (5 bases). Trimming stripped 4 bases from V and 6 bases from J, with 18 bases between. Germline V CDR1 and CDR2: GTSNPN, SVGIG (reference sequence). The CDR3 runs 14 residues. The CDR3 sequence is CAWIYPAVRAEAFF. In DNA, the CDR3 is TGTGCCTGGATCTATCCTGCAGTCAGGGCTGAAGCTTTCTTT.

The chain joins TRBV27 to TRBJ2-1; TRBD2 matches at 9 bases. Trimming took 0 bases from V and 8 from J; bases not matched to a gene: 2. CDR3 size: 14 residues. Germline CDR1 is MNHEY and CDR2 is SMNVEV (reference sequence). CDR3 residues: CASSLSSGGYEQFF. In DNA, the CDR3 is TGTGCCAGCAGTTTATCTAGCGGGGGCTATGAGCAGTTCTTC.

The CDR3 protein is CASSPREDNSPLHF. CDR3 DNA: TGTGCCAGCAGCCCCCGCGAGGATAATTCACCCCTCCACTTT. This chain uses TRBV5-5 with TRBJ1-6; no reliable D call. Trimming stripped 4 bases from V and 5 bases from J, with 10 bases between. This CDR3 contains 14 residues. Germline-derived CDR1 and CDR2 are SGHKS and YYEKEE (reference sequence).

The chain carries TRBV5-6 and TRBJ1-5; no reliable D call. Trimming removed 1 base from V and 6 bases from J, with 11 bases in between. The V gene's germline CDR1 is SGHDT and CDR2 YYEEEE. CDR3 size: 14 residues. In nucleotides, the CDR3 is TGTGCCAGCAGCTTGTACAGAGGGCCTCAGCCCCAGCATTTT. Amino acids: CASSLYRGPQPQHF.

The chain has TRBV2 and TRBJ1-6, with 8 bases identical to TRBD1. In germline, CDR1 is SNHLY, CDR2 FYNNEI. CDR3 length: 15 residues. With 9 bases clipped from V and 5 bases from J, the junction kept 9 bases outside the gene matches. The CDR3 DNA sequence: TGTGCCAGTACCCGGGACAGGCACGATAATTCACCCCTCCACTTT. Encoded protein: CASTRDRHDNSPLHF.

This clone occurred once. This CDR3 reads CASSFQTSGGRETQYF. In nucleotides, the CDR3 is TGTGCCAGCAGCTTTCAGACTAGCGGGGGCCGGGAGACCCAGTACTTC. The rearrangement joins TRBV7-8 to TRBJ2-5; 12 nucleotides match TRBD2. The CDR3 sequence is 16 residues long. Germline CDR1 reads SGHVS; CDR2 reads FQNEAQ. J gave up 5 bases and V 3 bases, and 7 bases lay outside the gene matches.

This chain joins TRBV7-2 and TRBJ2-2; TRBD2 aligns across 8 bases. Germline-derived CDR1 and CDR2 are SGHTA and FQGNSA. Unmatched junction bases numbered 10, after V lost 6 bases and J lost 4 bases. CDR3 length: 16 residues. DNA for the CDR3: TGTGCCAGCAGGAAAGCGGGGGAGGAGATCACCGGGGAGCTGTTTTTT. Its protein product is CASRKAGEEITGELFF.

J is TRBJ2-1 and V is TRBV24-1; TRBD2 might be the D (6 bases). The V and J ends lost 4 bases and 6 bases respectively, with 18 bases between them. Germline CDR1 and CDR2: KGHDR and SFDVKD. The CDR3 loop spans 16 amino acids. CDR3 residues: CATSDPRGAPRNEQFF. CDR3 coding DNA: TGTGCCACCAGTGACCCGCGGGGCGCCCCACGCAATGAGCAGTTCTTC.

J is TRBJ1-2 and V is TRBV5-1; 10 bases align to TRBD1. The CDR3 length is 14 residues. From germline, CDR1 is SGHRS and CDR2 YFSETQ. V lost 3 bases, J lost 5 bases, and 4 bases stayed unmatched. CDR3 loop: CASSSDRGQYGYTF. As DNA, the CDR3 is TGCGCCAGCAGCTCTGACAGGGGGCAATATGGCTACACCTTC.

This chain links TRBV9 with TRBJ2-3; 11 bases line up with TRBD2. The CDR3 length is 19 residues. The V segment lost 2 bases and the J segment 0 bases; nucleotides outside the gene matches: 11. Germline CDR1 and CDR2: SGDLS and YYNGEE. As DNA, the CDR3 is TGTGCCAGCAGCGTTTCGAGACTAGCGGGGACCGCTAGCACAGATACGCAGTATTTT. Translated, it gives CASSVSRLAGTASTDTQYF.

The chain joins TRBV18 to TRBJ2-3, with TRBD2 matching 14 bases. The J segment lost 5 bases and the V segment lost 5 bases, leaving 9 bases of the junction unmatched. The CDR3 covers 17 residues. Germline V lookup: CDR1 KGHSH, CDR2 LQKENI. Here the CDR3 DNA reads TGTGCCAGCTCATTCCGGACTAGCGGGGGGTCCGGAGATACGCAGTATTTT. Protein: CASSFRTSGGSGDTQYF.

The rearrangement links TRBV2 to TRBJ1-6; D gene ambiguous. The V and J ends lost 1 base and 4 bases respectively, with 8 bases between them. This CDR3 contains 15 residues. Germline CDR1 SNHLY, CDR2 FYNNEI. DNA of the CDR3: TGTGCCAGCAGTGAAGGACCAGGTTATAATTCACCCCTCCACTTT. Translating gives CASSEGPGYNSPLHF.

This clone was counted a few times. This chain uses TRBV12-3 or TRBV12-4 with TRBJ1-2; D is uncertain. There are 11 residues in the CDR3. Trimming took off 2 bases at V and 7 bases at J, with 5 bases between the two ends. As DNA, the CDR3 is TGTGCCAGCAGTTTAAATCTTGGCTACACCTTC. It yields the protein CASSLNLGYTF.

The rearrangement joins TRBV30 to TRBJ1-5, with 8 positions matching TRBD1. Looked up from germline, CDR1 is GTSNPN and CDR2 is SVGIG (reference sequence). The CDR3 consists of 14 residues. After removal of 2 bases from V and 5 bases from J, the junction contained 5 bases not matched to a gene. The CDR3 here is CAWSSGQGHQPQHF. CDR3 sequence (DNA): TGTGCCTGGAGTTCCGGACAGGGACATCAGCCCCAGCATTTT.

The chain is built from TRBV2 and TRBJ1-4; TRBD1 might be the D (6 bases). Germline CDR1 reads SNHLY; CDR2 reads FYNNEI. Trimming removed 6 bases from V and 3 bases from J, with 11 bases in between. The CDR3 contains 14 residues. The CDR3 spells CASRQGPSNEKLFF. The CDR3 DNA sequence: TGTGCCAGCAGACAGGGACCCTCTAATGAAAAACTGTTTTTT.

The V and J genes are TRBV6-5 and TRBJ2-2; TRBD1 matches 8 bases. Unmatched junction bases numbered 2, after V lost 10 bases and J lost 1 base. CDR3 length equals 13 residues. Germline CDR1 is MNHEY and CDR2 is SVGAGI. CDR3 DNA sequence: TGTGCCACCGGGACAGGGAACACCGGGGAGCTGTTTTTT. This sequence encodes CATGTGNTGELFF.

CDR3 loop: CASKVKGLLPGQGGNTEAFF. Written as DNA, the CDR3 is TGTGCCAGTAAGGTCAAGGGACTACTTCCCGGACAGGGGGGGAACACTGAAGCTTTCTTT. The genes are TRBV19 and TRBJ1-1; 10 bases are a match to TRBD1. J gave up 1 base and V 7 bases, and 21 bases lay outside the gene matches. The CDR3 loop spans 20 amino acids. Germline assignment: CDR1 LNHDA and CDR2 SQIVND (reference sequence).

The chain joins TRBV4-3 to TRBJ2-1; D possibly corresponds to TRBD1 (6 bases). This CDR3 has 16 amino acids. V was shortened by 0 bases and J by 0 bases, with 9 bases between the two germline ends. CDR1 and CDR2 (germline): LGHNA, YSLEER. DNA for the CDR3: TGCGCCAGCAGCCAAGATAACAGGGCCTCCTACAATGAGCAGTTCTTC. Translating gives CASSQDNRASYNEQFF.

As regards this clone: The junction differs from germline at one of its ends, possibly a read error. The chain employs TRBV6-1 and TRBJ1-1; D call uncertain. The CDR3 is 13 amino acids. Germline loops: CDR1 MNHNS, CDR2 SASEGT. DNA for the CDR3: TGTGCCAGCAGGGAAGACGGGAACACTGAAGCTTTCTTT. Its protein product is CASREDGNTEAFF.